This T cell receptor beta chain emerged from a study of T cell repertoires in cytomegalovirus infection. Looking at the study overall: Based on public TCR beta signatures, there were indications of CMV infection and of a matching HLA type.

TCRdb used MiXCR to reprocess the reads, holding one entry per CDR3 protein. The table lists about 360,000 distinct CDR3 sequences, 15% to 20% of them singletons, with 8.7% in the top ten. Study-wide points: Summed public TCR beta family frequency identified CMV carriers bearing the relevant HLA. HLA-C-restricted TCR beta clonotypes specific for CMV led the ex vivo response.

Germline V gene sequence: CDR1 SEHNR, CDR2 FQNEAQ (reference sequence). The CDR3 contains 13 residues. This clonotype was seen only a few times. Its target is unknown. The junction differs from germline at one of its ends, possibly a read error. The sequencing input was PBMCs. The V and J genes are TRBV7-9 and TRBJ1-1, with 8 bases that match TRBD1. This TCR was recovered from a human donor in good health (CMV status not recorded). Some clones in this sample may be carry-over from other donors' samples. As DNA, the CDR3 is TGTGCCAGCAGCTTATTTCCAGGGGGCGCGTTTGGATTT. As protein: CASSLFPGGAFGF.